The entry below describes one T cell receptor beta chain. This sample stems from a study of blood T cell repertoires in COVID-19. Study background: Spain, Italy and the United States supplied samples that represented acute and convalescent COVID-19. Sources were T cells, B-cell-depleted T cells, or PBMCs; the material itself was cDNA or gDNA.

Per germline, CDR1 LNHDA and CDR2 SQIVND (reference sequence). This CDR3 contains 15 residues. Trimming removed 0 bases from V and 2 bases from J; junction bases left unmatched: 2. Original analysis: It was from reference gene primer amplification that nucleated cell counts were estimated. Profiled with immunoSEQ multiplex PCR; TCRdb holds only in-frame clones, not every one. For V, J and clone size, that table is used; D and trimming come from the DNA. The table includes more than 200,000 clones, roughly 88% detected once. The chain employs TRBV19 and TRBJ1-2, with 8 bases identical to TRBD1. The sequence came from a woman between 40 and 55 years old who had recovered from COVID-19. Sequencing used peripheral blood. The CDR3 nucleotides read TGTGCCAGTAGTATAGATGGACAGGGAAACTATGGCTACACCTTC. Its translation: CASSIDGQGNYGYTF.